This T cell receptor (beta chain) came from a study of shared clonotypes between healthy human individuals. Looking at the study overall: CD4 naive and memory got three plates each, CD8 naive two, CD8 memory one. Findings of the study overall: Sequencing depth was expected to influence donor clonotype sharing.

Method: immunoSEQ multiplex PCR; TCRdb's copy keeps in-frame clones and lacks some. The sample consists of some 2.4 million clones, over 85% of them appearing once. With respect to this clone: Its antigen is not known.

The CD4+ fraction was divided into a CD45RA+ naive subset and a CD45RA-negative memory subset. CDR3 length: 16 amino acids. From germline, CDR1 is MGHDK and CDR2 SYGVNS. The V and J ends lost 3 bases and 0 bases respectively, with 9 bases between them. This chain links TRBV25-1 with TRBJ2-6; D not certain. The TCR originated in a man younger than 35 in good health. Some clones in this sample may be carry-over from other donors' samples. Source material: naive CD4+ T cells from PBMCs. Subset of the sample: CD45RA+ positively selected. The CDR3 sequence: CASSDRTHSGANVLTF. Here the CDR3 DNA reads TGTGCCAGCAGTGACAGGACCCACTCTGGGGCCAACGTCCTGACTTTC.